This is a list of T cell receptor beta chains from one sample in a study of T cells in Graves' hyperthyroidism and ophthalmopathy. Each CDR3 protein gets one entry after TCRdb re-called the multiplex PCR reads with MiXCR. Of some 490,000 distinct CDR3 sequences in the sample, around a fifth are singletons; the top ten hold about 53%. The sequenced sample consisted of blood. These receptors were collected from a woman between 70 and 85 years old with Graves' ophthalmopathy. Both conserved end residues are part of each CDR3. D genes are given only for firm matches. Clone size appears in some rows only: once, few, many, or a class for an expanded clone.

j_call: TRBJ2-3; v_call: TRBV18; clone_size: NA; d_call: NA; cdr3_nt: TGTGCCAGCTCACGAAGACTAGATCTGAGGGCAGATACGCAGTATTTT; cdr3_aa: CASSRRLDLRADTQYF
j_call: TRBJ2-1; v_call: TRBV7-2; clone_size: NA; d_call: NA; cdr3_nt: TGTGCCAGCAGCTTATTCCTAGGGCGTTACAATGAGCAGTTCTTC; cdr3_aa: CASSLFLGRYNEQFF
j_call: TRBJ2-3; v_call: TRBV20-1; clone_size: few; d_call: NA; cdr3_nt: TGCAGTGCTAGAGATACGGCAGGGACCGTGGATACGCAGTATTTT; cdr3_aa: CSARDTAGTVDTQYF
j_call: TRBJ2-1; v_call: TRBV7-9; clone_size: NA; d_call: TRBD2; cdr3_nt: TGTGCCAGCAGCTTACGCGGACTAGAGGAGCAGTTCTTC; cdr3_aa: CASSLRGLEEQFF
j_call: TRBJ2-3; v_call: TRBV9; clone_size: NA; d_call: NA; cdr3_nt: TGTGCCAGCAGCGTAGGTCACGGTCCCTCCACAGATACGCAGTATTTT; cdr3_aa: CASSVGHGPSTDTQYF
j_call: TRBJ2-3; v_call: TRBV5-1; clone_size: NA; d_call: TRBD1; cdr3_nt: TGCGCCAGCAGCTCACAGGGGTTCACAGATACGCAGTATTTT; cdr3_aa: CASSSQGFTDTQYF
j_call: TRBJ1-6; v_call: TRBV10-3; clone_size: few; d_call: NA; cdr3_nt: TGTGCCATCAGTGAATGGGCCGAGGGTTCACCCCTCCACTTT; cdr3_aa: CAISEWAEGSPLHF
j_call: TRBJ1-1; v_call: TRBV6-5; clone_size: many; d_call: NA; cdr3_nt: TGTGCCAGCAGTTCCTCCCTTCTCTTCAACACTGAAGCTTTCTTT; cdr3_aa: CASSSSLLFNTEAFF
j_call: TRBJ2-1; v_call: TRBV6-5; clone_size: NA; d_call: TRBD2; cdr3_nt: TGTGCCAGCATTACCAGCGGGAGGGCTTCCAATGAGCAGTTCTTC; cdr3_aa: CASITSGRASNEQFF
j_call: TRBJ1-2; v_call: TRBV25-1; clone_size: few; d_call: NA; cdr3_nt: TGTGCCAGCAGTGACTTCCCGGGAGCAGGAGGCTACACCTTC; cdr3_aa: CASSDFPGAGGYTF
j_call: TRBJ1-4; v_call: TRBV4-1; clone_size: NA; d_call: TRBD1; cdr3_nt: TGCGCCAGCAGCCACTTTTCAGACAGGGGAGGAGAAAAACTGTTTTTT; cdr3_aa: CASSHFSDRGGEKLFF
j_call: TRBJ1-3; v_call: TRBV27; clone_size: few; d_call: NA; cdr3_nt: TGTGCCAGCAGTTTTGGGGGGAATGGAAACACCATATATTTT; cdr3_aa: CASSFGGNGNTIYF
j_call: TRBJ1-1; v_call: TRBV2; clone_size: many; d_call: TRBD1; cdr3_nt: TGTGCCAGGCTCCGAGGGACAGGGTCTCAGAACACTGAAGCTTTCTTT; cdr3_aa: CARLRGTGSQNTEAFF
j_call: TRBJ1-2; v_call: TRBV12-3/TRBV12-4; clone_size: many; d_call: NA; cdr3_nt: TGTGCCAGCAGTTTCAGGGATTTGATCTATGGCTACACCTTC; cdr3_aa: CASSFRDLIYGYTF